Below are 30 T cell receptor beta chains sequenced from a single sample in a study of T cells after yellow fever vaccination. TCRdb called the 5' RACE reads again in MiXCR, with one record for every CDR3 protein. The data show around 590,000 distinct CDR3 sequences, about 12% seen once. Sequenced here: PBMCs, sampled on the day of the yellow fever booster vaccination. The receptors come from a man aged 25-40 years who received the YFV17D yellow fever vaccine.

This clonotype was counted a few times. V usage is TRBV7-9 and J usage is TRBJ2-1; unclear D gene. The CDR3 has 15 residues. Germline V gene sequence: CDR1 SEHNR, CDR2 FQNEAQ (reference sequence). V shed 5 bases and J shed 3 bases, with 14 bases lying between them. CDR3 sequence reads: CASSPLGLLYNEQFF. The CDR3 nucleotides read TGTGCCAGCAGCCCCTTAGGTCTTCTCTACAATGAGCAGTTCTTC. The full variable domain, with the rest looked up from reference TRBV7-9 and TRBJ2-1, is DTGVSQNPRHKITKRGQNVTFRCDPISEHNRLYWYRQTLGQGPEFLTYFQNEAQLEKSRLLSDRFSAERPKGSFSTLEIQRTEQGDSAMYLCASSPLGLLYNEQFFGPGTRLTVL.

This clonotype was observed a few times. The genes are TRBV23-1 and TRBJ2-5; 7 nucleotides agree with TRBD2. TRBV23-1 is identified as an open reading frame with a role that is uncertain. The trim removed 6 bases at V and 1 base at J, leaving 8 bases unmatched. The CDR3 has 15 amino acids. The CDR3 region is CASSRTGGFQETQYF. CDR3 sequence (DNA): TGCGCCAGCAGCCGCACCGGGGGGTTCCAAGAGACCCAGTACTTC.

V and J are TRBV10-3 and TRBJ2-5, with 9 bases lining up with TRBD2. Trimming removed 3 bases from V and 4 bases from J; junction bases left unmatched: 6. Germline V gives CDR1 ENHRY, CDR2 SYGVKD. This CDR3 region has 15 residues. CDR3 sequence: CAISDPSGVGETQYF. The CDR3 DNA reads TGTGCCATCAGTGACCCTAGCGGGGTTGGAGAGACCCAGTACTTC.

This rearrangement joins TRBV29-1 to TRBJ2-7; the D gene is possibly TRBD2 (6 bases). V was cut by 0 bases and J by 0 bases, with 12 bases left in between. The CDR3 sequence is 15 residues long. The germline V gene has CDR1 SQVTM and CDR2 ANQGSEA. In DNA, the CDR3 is TGCAGCGTTGAAGATCTCGGGAGTGGCTCCTACGAGCAGTACTTC. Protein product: CSVEDLGSGSYEQYF.

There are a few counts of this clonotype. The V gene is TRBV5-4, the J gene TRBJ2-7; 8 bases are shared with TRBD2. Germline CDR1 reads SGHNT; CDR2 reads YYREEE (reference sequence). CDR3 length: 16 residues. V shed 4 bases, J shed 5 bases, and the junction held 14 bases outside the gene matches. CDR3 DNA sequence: TGTGCCAGCAGCGCAGAACCGGGACTAGGTTCCGACGAGCAGTACTTC. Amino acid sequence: CASSAEPGLGSDEQYF.

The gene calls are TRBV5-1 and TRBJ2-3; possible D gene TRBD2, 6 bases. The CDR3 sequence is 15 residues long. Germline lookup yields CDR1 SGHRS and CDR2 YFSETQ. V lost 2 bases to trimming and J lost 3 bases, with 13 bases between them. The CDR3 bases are TGCGCCAGCAGCTTCCGACTAGACCCAACAGATACGCAGTATTTT. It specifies CASSFRLDPTDTQYF.

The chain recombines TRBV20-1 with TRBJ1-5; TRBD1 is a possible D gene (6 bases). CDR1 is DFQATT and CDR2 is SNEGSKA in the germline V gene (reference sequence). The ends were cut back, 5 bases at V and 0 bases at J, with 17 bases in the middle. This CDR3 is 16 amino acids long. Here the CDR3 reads CSAGTGMSGSNQPQHF. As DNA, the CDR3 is TGCAGTGCTGGCACAGGGATGAGTGGTAGCAATCAGCCCCAGCATTTT.

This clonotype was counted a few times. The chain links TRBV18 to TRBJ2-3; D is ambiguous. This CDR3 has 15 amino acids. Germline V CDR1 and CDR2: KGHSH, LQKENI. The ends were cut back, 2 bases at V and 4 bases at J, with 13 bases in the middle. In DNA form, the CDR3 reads TGTGCCAGCTCACCATCCCGTTGGCCAGCAGATACGCAGTATTTT. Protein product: CASSPSRWPADTQYF.

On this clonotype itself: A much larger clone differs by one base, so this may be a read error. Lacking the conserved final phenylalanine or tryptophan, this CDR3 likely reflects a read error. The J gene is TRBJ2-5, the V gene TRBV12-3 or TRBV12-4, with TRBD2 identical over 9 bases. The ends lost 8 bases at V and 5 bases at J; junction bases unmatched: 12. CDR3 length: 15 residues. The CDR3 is CASAFSSGKGETQYL. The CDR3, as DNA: TGTGCCAGCGCCTTTTCTAGCGGGAAGGGGGAGACCCAGTACCTC.

As DNA, the CDR3 is TGTGCCAGCAGACCACTGACAGGGGTGAGCTCCTACGAGCAGTACTTC. This gives the protein CASRPLTGVSSYEQYF. J is TRBJ2-7 and V is TRBV7-8; 8 bases agree with TRBD1. Trimming cost V 6 bases and J 0 bases; bases outside gene matches: 10. CDR1 and CDR2 (germline): SGHVS, FQNEAQ. The CDR3 loop spans 16 amino acids.

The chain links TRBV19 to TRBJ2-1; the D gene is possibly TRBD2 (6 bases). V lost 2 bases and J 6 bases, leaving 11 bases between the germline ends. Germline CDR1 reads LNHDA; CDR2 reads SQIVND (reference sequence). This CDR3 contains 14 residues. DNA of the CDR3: TGTGCCAGTAGTATATCCGGGAGACGCAATGAGCAGTTCTTC. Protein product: CASSISGRRNEQFF.

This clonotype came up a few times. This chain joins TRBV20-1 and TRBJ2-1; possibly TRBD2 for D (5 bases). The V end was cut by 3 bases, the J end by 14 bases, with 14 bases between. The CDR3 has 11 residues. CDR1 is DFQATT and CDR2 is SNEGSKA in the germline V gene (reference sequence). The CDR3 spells CSAREVGSEFF. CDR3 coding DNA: TGCAGTGCTAGGGAAGTTGGTAGCGAGTTCTTC.

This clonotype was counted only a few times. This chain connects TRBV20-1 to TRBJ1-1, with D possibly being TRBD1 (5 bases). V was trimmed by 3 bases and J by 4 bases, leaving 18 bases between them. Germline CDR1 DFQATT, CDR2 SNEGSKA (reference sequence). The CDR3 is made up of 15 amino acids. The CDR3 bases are TGCAGTGCTAGGCCCGGGACGGAGGGGAGCACTGAAGCTTTCTTT. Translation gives CSARPGTEGSTEAFF.

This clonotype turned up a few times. This chain's CDR3 is CSARTRGAGELFF. CDR3 nucleotide sequence: TGCAGTGCCCGGACTAGAGGGGCCGGGGAGCTGTTTTTT. The rearrangement links TRBV20-1 to TRBJ2-2, with 7 bases fitting TRBD2. The CDR3 consists of 13 residues. With V trimmed by 6 bases and J by 6 bases, 7 bases remained unmatched. From germline, CDR1 is DFQATT and CDR2 SNEGSKA (reference sequence).

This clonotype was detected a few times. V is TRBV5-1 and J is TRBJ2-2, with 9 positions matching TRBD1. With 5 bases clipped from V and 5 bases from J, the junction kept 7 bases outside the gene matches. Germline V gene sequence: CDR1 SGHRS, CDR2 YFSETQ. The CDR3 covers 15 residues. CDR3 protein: CASRETGGLTGELFF. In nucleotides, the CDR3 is TGCGCCAGCAGGGAAACAGGGGGCTTAACCGGGGAGCTGTTTTTT.

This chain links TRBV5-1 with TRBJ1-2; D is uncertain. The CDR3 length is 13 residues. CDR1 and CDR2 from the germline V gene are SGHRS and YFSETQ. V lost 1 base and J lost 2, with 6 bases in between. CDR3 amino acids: CASSLTQNYGYTF. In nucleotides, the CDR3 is TGCGCCAGCAGCTTGACACAGAACTATGGCTACACCTTC.

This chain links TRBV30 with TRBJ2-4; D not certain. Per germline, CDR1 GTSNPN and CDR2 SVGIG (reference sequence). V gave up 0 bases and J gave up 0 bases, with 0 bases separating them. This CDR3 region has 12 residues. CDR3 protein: CAWSVAKNIQYF. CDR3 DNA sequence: TGTGCCTGGAGTGTAGCCAAAAACATTCAGTACTTC.

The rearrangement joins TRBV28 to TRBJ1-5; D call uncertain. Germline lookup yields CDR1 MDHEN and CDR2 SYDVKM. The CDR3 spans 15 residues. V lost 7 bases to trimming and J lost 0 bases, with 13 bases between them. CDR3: CASTYSGLSNQPQHF. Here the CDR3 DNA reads TGTGCCAGCACCTACTCCGGACTTAGCAATCAGCCCCAGCATTTT.

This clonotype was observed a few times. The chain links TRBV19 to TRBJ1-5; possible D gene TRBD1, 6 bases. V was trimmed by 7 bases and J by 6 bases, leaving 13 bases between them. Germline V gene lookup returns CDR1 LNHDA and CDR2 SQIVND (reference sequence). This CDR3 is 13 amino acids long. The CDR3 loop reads CASTWRRGQPQHF. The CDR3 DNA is TGTGCCAGTACCTGGCGCAGGGGTCAGCCCCAGCATTTT.

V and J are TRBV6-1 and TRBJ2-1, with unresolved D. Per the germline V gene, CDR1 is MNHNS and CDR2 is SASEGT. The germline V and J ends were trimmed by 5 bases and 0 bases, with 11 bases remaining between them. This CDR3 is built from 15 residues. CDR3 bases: TGTGCCAGCAGTCTAGAGATGGCCTCCTACAATGAGCAGTTCTTC. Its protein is CASSLEMASYNEQFF.

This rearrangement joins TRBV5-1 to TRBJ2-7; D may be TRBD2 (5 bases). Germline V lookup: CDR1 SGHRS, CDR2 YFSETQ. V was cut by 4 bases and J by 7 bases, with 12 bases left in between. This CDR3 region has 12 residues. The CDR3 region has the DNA TGCGCCAGCAGCCCGAAACTAGGTGAGCAGTACTTC. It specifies CASSPKLGEQYF.

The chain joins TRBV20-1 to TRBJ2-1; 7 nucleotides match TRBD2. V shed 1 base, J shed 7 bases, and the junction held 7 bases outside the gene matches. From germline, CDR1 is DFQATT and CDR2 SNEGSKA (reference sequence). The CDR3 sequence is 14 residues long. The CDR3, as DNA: TGCAGTGCTAGAGGCGCGGGAGATAGTAATGAGCAGTTCTTC. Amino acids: CSARGAGDSNEQFF.

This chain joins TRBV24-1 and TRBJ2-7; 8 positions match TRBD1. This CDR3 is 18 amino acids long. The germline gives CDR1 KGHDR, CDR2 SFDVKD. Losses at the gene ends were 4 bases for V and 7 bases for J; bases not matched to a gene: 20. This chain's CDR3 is CATSDSLKTRQGIREQYF. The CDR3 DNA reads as TGTGCCACCAGTGACTCCCTGAAGACCCGACAGGGGATAAGGGAGCAGTACTTC.

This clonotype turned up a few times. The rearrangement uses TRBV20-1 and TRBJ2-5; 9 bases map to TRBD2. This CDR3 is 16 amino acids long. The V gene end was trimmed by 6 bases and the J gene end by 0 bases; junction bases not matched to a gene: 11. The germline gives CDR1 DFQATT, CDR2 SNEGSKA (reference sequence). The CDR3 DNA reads TGCAGTGCCCCCGAAGCGGGAGGAATCCACCAAGAGACCCAGTACTTC. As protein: CSAPEAGGIHQETQYF.

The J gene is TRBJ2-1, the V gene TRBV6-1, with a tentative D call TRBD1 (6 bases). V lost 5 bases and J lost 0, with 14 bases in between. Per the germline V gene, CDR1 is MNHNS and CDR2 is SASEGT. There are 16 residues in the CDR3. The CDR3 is CASSRIGQTSYNEQFF. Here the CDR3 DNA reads TGTGCCAGCAGTCGCATCGGACAGACCTCCTACAATGAGCAGTTCTTC.

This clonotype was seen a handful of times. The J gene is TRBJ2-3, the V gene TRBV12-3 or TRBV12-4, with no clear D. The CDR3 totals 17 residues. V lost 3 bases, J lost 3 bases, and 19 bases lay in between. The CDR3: CASSLGLRRSVTDTQYF. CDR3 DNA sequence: TGTGCCAGCAGTTTGGGCCTCCGCCGGAGCGTTACAGATACGCAGTATTTT.

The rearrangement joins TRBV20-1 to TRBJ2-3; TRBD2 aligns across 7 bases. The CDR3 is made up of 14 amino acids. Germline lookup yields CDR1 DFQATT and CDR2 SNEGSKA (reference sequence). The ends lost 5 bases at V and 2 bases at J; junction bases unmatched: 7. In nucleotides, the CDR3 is TGCAGTGCTCGCCTAGCGGACCACACAGATACGCAGTATTTT. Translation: CSARLADHTDTQYF.

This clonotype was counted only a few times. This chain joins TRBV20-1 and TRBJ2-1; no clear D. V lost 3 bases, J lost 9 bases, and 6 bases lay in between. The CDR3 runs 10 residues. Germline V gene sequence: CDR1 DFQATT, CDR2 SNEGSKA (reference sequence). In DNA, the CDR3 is TGCAGTGCTAGGCGAGCTGAGCAGTTCTTC. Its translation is CSARRAEQFF.

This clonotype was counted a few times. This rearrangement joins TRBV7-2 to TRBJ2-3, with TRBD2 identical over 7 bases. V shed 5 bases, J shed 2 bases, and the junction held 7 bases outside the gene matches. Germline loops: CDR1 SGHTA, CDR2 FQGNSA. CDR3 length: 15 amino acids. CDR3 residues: CASSGAGRITDTQYF. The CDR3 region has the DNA TGTGCCAGCAGCGGAGCGGGACGAATCACAGATACGCAGTATTTT. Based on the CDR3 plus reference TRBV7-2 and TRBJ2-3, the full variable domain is GAGVSQSPSNKVTEKGKDVELRCDPISGHTALYWYRQSLGQGLEFLIYFQGNSAPDKSGLPSDRFSAERTGGSVSTLTIQRTQQEDSAVYLCASSGAGRITDTQYFGPGTRLTVL.

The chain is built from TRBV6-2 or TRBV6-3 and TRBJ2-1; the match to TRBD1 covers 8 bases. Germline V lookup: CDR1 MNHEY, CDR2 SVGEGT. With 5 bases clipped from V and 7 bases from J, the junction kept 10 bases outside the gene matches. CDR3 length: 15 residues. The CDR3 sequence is CASSGYRGNLNEQFF. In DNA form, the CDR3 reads TGTGCCAGCAGTGGCTACAGGGGGAACCTGAATGAGCAGTTCTTC.